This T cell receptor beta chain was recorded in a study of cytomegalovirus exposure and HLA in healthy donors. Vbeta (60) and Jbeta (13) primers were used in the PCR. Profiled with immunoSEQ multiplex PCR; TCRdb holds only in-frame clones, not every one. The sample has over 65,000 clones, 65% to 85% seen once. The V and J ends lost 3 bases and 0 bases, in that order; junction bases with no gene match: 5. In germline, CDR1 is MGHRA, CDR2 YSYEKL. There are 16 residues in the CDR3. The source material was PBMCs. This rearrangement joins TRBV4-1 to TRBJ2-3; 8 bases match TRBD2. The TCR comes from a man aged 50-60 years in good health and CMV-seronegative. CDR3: CASSQSSGGSTDTQYF. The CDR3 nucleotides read TGCGCCAGCAGCCAGAGCAGCGGGGGTAGCACAGATACGCAGTATTTT.